This TCR beta chain came from a study of long-term antiretroviral therapy in people with HIV. This CDR3 is built from 14 residues. Germline V lookup: CDR1 MRHNA, CDR2 SNTAGT. V was clipped by 8 bases and J by 3 bases, with 13 bases between them. immunoSEQ v3.0 was run at survey level. Repertoires were generated with immunoSEQ multiplex PCR, while TCRdb's copy carries only in-frame clones and drops some. The sample includes 20,000 or so clones, over 70% of them seen just once. The chain joins TRBV6-4 to TRBJ2-2; D is perhaps TRBD2 (5 bases). Sequenced material: unsorted PBMCs, taken 0.5 years before starting antiretroviral therapy. The sequence came from a man between 18 and 35 years old with HIV. The CDR3 region has the DNA TGTGCCAGCTCTAAAACACTAGACACCGGGGAGCTGTTTTTT. Amino acids: CASSKTLDTGELFF.